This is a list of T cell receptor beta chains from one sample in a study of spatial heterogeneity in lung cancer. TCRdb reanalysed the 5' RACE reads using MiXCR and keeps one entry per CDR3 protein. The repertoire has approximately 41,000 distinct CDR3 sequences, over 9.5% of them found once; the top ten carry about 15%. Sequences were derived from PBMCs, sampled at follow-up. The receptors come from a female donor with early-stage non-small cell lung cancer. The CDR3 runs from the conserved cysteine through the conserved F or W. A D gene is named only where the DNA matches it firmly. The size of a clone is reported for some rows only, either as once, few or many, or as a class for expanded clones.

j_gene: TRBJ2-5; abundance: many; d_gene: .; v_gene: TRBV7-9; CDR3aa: CASSLLKRSLTQYF; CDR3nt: TGTGCCAGCAGCTTACTTAAGCGGAGTCTGACCCAGTACTTC
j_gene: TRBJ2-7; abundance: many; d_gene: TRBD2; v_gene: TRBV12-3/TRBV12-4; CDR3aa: CASGSGASSYEQYF; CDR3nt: TGTGCCAGCGGGAGCGGGGCCTCCTCCTACGAGCAGTACTTC
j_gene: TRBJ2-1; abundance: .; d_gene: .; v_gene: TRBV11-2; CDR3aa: CASSRTQIYNEQFF; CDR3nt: TGTGCCAGCAGCCGTACACAGATATACAATGAGCAGTTCTTC
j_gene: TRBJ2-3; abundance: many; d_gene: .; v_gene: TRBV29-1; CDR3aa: CSGTITDTQYF; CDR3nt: TGCAGCGGGACAATCACAGATACGCAGTATTTT
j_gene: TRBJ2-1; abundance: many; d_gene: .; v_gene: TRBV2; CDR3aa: CASSLSLGGEQFF; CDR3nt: TGTGCCAGCAGTTTGTCCCTCGGCGGTGAGCAGTTCTTC
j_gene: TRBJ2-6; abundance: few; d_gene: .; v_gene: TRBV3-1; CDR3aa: CASSQSDSGANVLTF; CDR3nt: TGTGCCAGCAGCCAATCCGACTCTGGGGCCAACGTCCTGACTTTC
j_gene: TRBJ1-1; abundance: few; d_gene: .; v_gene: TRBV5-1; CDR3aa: CASRLDVGPEAFF; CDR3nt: TGCGCCAGCAGGCTGGACGTGGGCCCTGAAGCTTTCTTT
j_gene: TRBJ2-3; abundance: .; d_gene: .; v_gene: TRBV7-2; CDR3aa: CASSLTNTQYF; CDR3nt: TGTGCCAGCAGCTTAACCAATACGCAGTATTTT
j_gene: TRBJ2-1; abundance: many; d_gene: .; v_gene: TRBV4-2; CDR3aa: CASSSTSLDEQFF; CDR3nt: TGTGCCAGCAGCTCGACTTCTCTCGATGAGCAGTTCTTC
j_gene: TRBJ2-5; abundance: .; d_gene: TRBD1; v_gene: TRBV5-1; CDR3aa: CASSQRTGKETQYF; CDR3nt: TGCGCCAGCAGTCAAAGGACAGGGAAGGAGACCCAGTACTTC
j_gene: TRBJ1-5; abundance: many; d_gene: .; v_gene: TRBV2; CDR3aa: CASSWQGSSNQPQHF; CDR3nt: TGTGCCAGCAGTTGGCAGGGTTCGAGCAATCAGCCCCAGCATTTT
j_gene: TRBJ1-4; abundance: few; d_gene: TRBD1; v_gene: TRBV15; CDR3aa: CATSIDRGTNEKLFF; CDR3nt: TGTGCCACCAGCATTGACAGGGGAACTAATGAAAAACTGTTTTTT
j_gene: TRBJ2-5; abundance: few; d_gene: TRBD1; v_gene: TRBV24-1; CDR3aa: CATSFPGGAGETQYF; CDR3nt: TGTGCCACCAGTTTCCCAGGGGGCGCGGGGGAGACCCAGTACTTC
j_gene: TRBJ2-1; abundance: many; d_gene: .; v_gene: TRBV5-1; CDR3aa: CASSSFSSNEQFF; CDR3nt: TGCGCCAGCAGCTCGTTCTCGAGCAATGAGCAGTTCTTC
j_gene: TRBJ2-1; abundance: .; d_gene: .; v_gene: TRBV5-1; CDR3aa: CASSLETYNEQFF; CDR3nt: TGCGCCAGCAGCTTGGAGACTTACAATGAGCAGTTCTTC
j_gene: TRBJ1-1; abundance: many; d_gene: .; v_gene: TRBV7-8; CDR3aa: CASSLSGRGEAFF; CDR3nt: TGTGCCAGCAGCTTGTCTGGTAGGGGTGAAGCTTTCTTT
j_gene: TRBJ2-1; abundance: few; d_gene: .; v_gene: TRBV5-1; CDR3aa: CASSWVLWDNEQFF; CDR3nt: TGCGCCAGCAGCTGGGTCCTATGGGACAATGAGCAGTTCTTC
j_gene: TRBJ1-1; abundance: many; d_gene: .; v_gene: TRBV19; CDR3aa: CASSIPTMNTEAFF; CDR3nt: TGTGCCAGTAGTATACCGACTATGAACACTGAAGCTTTCTTT
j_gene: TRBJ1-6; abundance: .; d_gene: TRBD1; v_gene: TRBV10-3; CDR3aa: CAISPGQGTNSPLHF; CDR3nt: TGTGCCATCAGCCCGGGACAGGGAACGAATTCACCCCTCCACTTT
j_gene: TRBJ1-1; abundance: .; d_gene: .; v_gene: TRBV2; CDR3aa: CASSFKDTEAFF; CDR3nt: TGTGCCAGCAGTTTCAAGGACACTGAAGCTTTCTTT
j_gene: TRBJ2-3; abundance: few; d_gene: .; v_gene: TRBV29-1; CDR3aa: CSVERSGGGTDTQYF; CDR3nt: TGCAGCGTTGAACGGTCTGGCGGAGGGACAGATACGCAGTATTTT
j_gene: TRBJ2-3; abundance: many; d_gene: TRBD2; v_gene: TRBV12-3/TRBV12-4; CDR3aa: CASSPGTSGGDTQYF; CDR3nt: TGTGCCAGCAGCCCCGGGACTAGCGGCGGAGATACGCAGTATTTT
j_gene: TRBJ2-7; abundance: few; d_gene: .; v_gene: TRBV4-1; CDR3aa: CASSQPLKGASYEQYF; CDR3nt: TGCGCCAGCAGCCAACCCCTGAAAGGGGCCTCCTACGAGCAGTACTTC
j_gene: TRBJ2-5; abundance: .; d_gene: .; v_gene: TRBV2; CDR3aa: CASSSPGLQETQYF; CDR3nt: TGTGCCAGCAGTTCACCGGGATTACAAGAGACCCAGTACTTC
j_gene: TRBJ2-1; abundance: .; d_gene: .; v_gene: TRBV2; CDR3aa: CASSEDTAGAGEQFF; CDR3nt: TGTGCCAGCAGTGAAGATACGGCTGGAGCAGGTGAGCAGTTCTTC
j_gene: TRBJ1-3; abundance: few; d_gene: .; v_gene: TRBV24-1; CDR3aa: CATSEDRGNTIYF; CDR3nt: TGTGCCACCAGTGAGGACCGCGGAAACACCATATATTTT
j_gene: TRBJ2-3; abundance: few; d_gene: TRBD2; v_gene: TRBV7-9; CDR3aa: CASSSPSGSTDTQYF; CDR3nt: TGTGCCAGCAGCTCTCCTAGCGGGAGCACAGATACGCAGTATTTT